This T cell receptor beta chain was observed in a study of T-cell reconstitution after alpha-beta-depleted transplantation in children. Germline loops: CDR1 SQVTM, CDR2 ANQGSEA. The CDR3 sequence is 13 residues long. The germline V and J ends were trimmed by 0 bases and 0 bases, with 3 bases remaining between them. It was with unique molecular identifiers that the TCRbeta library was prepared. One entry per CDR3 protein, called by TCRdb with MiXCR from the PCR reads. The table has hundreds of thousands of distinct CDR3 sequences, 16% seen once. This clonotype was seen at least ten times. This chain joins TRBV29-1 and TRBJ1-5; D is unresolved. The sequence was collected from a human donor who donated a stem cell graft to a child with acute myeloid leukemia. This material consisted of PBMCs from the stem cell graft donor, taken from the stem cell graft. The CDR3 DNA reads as TGCAGCGTTGAAGACGATAGCAATCAGCCCCAGCATTTT. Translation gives CSVEDDSNQPQHF.